This entry lists 24 T cell receptor beta chains sequenced from one sample in a study of shared clonotypes between healthy human individuals. The method was immunoSEQ multiplex PCR; TCRdb's version includes in-frame clones alone and lacks a portion of them. Of about 680,000 clones listed, around 73% are singletons. The specimen sequenced was memory CD4+ T cells sorted from blood. Documented subset: CD45RA-negative fraction. The receptors shown here come from a woman aged 30 to 39 in good health.

V usage is TRBV5-1 and J usage is TRBJ1-3; no firm D call. Trimming left V 0 bases short and J 0 bases short, with 10 bases between. The germline V gene has CDR1 SGHRS and CDR2 YFSETQ. The CDR3 contains 16 residues. CDR3 nucleotide sequence: TGCGCCAGCAGCTTGGGACCAATTTACTCTGGAAACACCATATATTTT. Protein sequence: CASSLGPIYSGNTIYF.

The CDR3 reads CASSYSFRTEETQYF. CDR3 coding DNA: TGTGCCAGCAGTTACTCGTTCCGGACAGAAGAGACCCAGTACTTC. The genes are TRBV6-5 and TRBJ2-5; D is possibly TRBD1 (6 bases). This CDR3 contains 15 residues. The ends were cut back, 0 bases at V and 3 bases at J, with 11 bases in the middle. Germline CDR1 is MNHEY and CDR2 is SVGAGI.

This clone showed up many times. The chain is built from TRBV5-1 and TRBJ2-2; D is tentatively TRBD1 or TRBD2 (5 bases each). This CDR3 is built from 14 residues. The germline gives CDR1 SGHRS, CDR2 YFSETQ. V was shortened by 2 bases and J by 4 bases, with 9 bases between the two germline ends. The CDR3 sequence is CASSFEGSTGELFF. DNA of the CDR3: TGCGCCAGCAGCTTCGAGGGGTCCACCGGGGAGCTGTTTTTT.

This clone was counted a few times. The genes are TRBV12-5 and TRBJ1-1; 11 positions match TRBD1. Germline V gene sequence: CDR1 LGHNT, CDR2 FRNRAP. V gave up 7 bases and J gave up 5 bases; unmatched junction bases: 21. The CDR3 loop spans 19 amino acids. The chain's CDR3 is CASVSQPRTGGVSRTEAFF. CDR3 nucleotides: TGTGCTAGTGTCTCTCAACCTCGGACAGGGGGCGTATCCCGGACTGAAGCTTTCTTT. The full variable domain, in which reference TRBV12-5 and TRBJ1-1 provide the parts outside the CDR3, is DARVTQTPRHKVTEMGQEVTMRCQPILGHNTVFWYRQTMMQGLELLAYFRNRAPLDDSGMPKDRFSAEMPDATLATLKIQPSEPRDSAVYFCASVSQPRTGGVSRTEAFFGQGTRLTVV.

The chain carries TRBV28 and TRBJ1-5; weak D call: TRBD1 (6 bases). Germline CDR1 reads MDHEN; CDR2 reads SYDVKM. The V end lost 7 bases, the J end lost 11 bases, and 21 bases lay between the germline ends. The CDR3 extends over 14 amino acids. As DNA, the CDR3 is TGTGCCAGCACCAACAGGGACTTGATTGGGGCCCAGCATTTT. Translation: CASTNRDLIGAQHF.

This clone has just a few counts. V usage is TRBV7-9 and J usage is TRBJ2-2, with unresolved D. Germline V lookup: CDR1 SEHNR, CDR2 FQNEAQ (reference sequence). The CDR3 spans 16 residues. V lost 5 bases and J 3 bases, leaving 16 bases between the germline ends. The CDR3: CASSTELGPDTGELFF. CDR3 nucleotides: TGTGCCAGCAGCACGGAGCTTGGGCCGGACACCGGGGAGCTGTTTTTT.

The chain joins TRBV4-1 to TRBJ2-7; tentatively, D is TRBD1 (5 bases). The CDR3 consists of 16 residues. Germline loops: CDR1 MGHRA, CDR2 YSYEKL. The V end was cut by 3 bases, the J end by 3 bases, with 18 bases between. The CDR3 DNA is TGCGCCAGCAGCCACCCAGCTGGACAAAGAAACTACGAGCAGTACTTC. Its protein is CASSHPAGQRNYEQYF.

This chain joins TRBV6-6 and TRBJ2-7; possible D gene TRBD2, 5 bases. CDR1 and CDR2 (germline): MNHNY, SVGAGI (reference sequence). The CDR3 totals 14 residues. V was clipped by 6 bases and J by 2 bases, with 14 bases between them. The CDR3 sequence: CASRDQREPYEQYF. As DNA, the CDR3 is TGTGCCAGCAGGGACCAACGGGAACCCTACGAGCAGTACTTC.

The chain recombines TRBV4-1 with TRBJ1-3; no clear D. Germline CDR1 is MGHRA and CDR2 is YSYEKL. V was trimmed by 1 base and J by 3 bases, leaving 13 bases between them. This CDR3 is built from 16 residues. For the CDR3, the DNA is TGCGCCAGCAGCCAAGGGGCCGGGGTTAGTGGAAACACCATATATTTT. Protein product: CASSQGAGVSGNTIYF.

The V gene is TRBV4-1, the J gene TRBJ2-1; 11 bases align to TRBD2. The V and J ends lost 6 bases and 3 bases, in that order; junction bases with no gene match: 7. CDR1 is MGHRA, CDR2 YSYEKL, per germline. The CDR3 is 16 residues long. The CDR3 nucleotides read TGCGCCAGCAGGCCCCCCGGGACTAGCGGCTACAATGAGCAGTTCTTC. Its translation is CASRPPGTSGYNEQFF.

The table lists this clone with a few counts. The chain is built from TRBV2 and TRBJ1-3; 7 bases agree with TRBD1. The germline V gene encodes CDR1 SNHLY and CDR2 FYNNEI. This CDR3 is built from 15 residues. The J segment lost 1 base and the V segment lost 7 bases, leaving 7 bases of the junction unmatched. CDR3 in DNA: TGTGCCAGCAATCTTCGACAGGGTTCTGGAAACACCATATATTTT. Translated: CASNLRQGSGNTIYF.

This chain connects TRBV14 to TRBJ2-1, with 8 positions matching TRBD1. The CDR3 length is 14 residues. Germline V gene data show CDR1 as SGHDN and CDR2 as FVKESK. Trimming cost V 2 bases and J 3 bases; bases outside gene matches: 0. The CDR3 protein is CASSQTGGYNEQFF. CDR3 nucleotide sequence: TGTGCCAGCAGCCAAACAGGGGGCTACAATGAGCAGTTCTTC. The entire variable domain, with the rest obtained from reference TRBV14 and TRBJ2-1, is as follows: EAGVTQFPSHSVIEKGQTVTLRCDPISGHDNLYWYRRVMGKEIKFLLHFVKESKQDESGMPNNRFLAERTGGTYSTLKVQPAELEDSGVYFCASSQTGGYNEQFFGPGTRLTVL.

This chain links TRBV19 with TRBJ1-2; 8 bases agree with TRBD1. CDR1 LNHDA and CDR2 SQIVND come from the germline V gene (reference sequence). The V and J ends lost 7 bases and 4 bases, in that order; junction bases with no gene match: 2. CDR3 length: 12 residues. The DNA of the CDR3 is TGTGCCAGTAAAACAGGGGGCTATGGCTACACCTTC. Its protein product is CASKTGGYGYTF.

The chain's CDR3 is CASSLPGFGGYTF. The CDR3 region has the DNA TGCGCCAGCAGTCTCCCAGGGTTCGGGGGCTACACCTTC. The chain links TRBV5-1 to TRBJ1-2, with D maybe TRBD1 (5 bases). Germline V gene lookup returns CDR1 SGHRS and CDR2 YFSETQ. CDR3 length: 13 amino acids. Trimming removed 5 bases at V and 8 bases at J, with 16 bases between.

V is TRBV6-5 and J is TRBJ2-1; 9 nucleotides match TRBD2. Germline V gene data show CDR1 as MNHEY and CDR2 as SVGAGI. Losses at the gene ends were 2 bases for V and 8 bases for J; bases not matched to a gene: 4. The CDR3 has 14 amino acids. Written as DNA, the CDR3 is TGTGCCAGCAGTTACGCGGGAGGGCCCCATGAGCAGTTCTTC. It translates to CASSYAGGPHEQFF.

Here the CDR3 reads CASRSGLGRNPEQFF. The CDR3 nucleotides are TGTGCCAGCAGATCTGGCCTCGGACGAAACCCCGAGCAGTTCTTC. V and J are TRBV7-6 and TRBJ2-1; D unresolved. CDR1 and CDR2 (germline): SGHVS, FNYEAQ. Trimming took off 6 bases at V and 10 bases at J, with 22 bases between the two ends. The CDR3 spans 15 residues.

This clone has a handful of counts. The rearrangement links TRBV13 to TRBJ2-5, with D perhaps being TRBD1 or TRBD2 (5 bases each). CDR1 is PRHDT and CDR2 is FYEKMQ in the germline V gene (reference sequence). Trimming left V 2 bases short and J 7 bases short, with 11 bases between. The CDR3 is 13 amino acids. In DNA, the CDR3 is TGTGCCAGCAGCTTATTAGGGACGGGGACCCAGTACTTC. Protein product: CASSLLGTGTQYF.

The sample holds one count of this clone. The V and J genes are TRBV6-1 and TRBJ1-2; D is perhaps TRBD1 (6 bases). Germline assignment: CDR1 MNHNS and CDR2 SASEGT. This CDR3 region has 14 residues. The V end was cut by 6 bases, the J end by 4 bases, with 15 bases between. The CDR3 DNA reads as TGTGCCAGCAGCCCACAGGGTGGTGCCTATGGCTACACCTTC. Translating it yields CASSPQGGAYGYTF.

This clone was seen more than once but under ten times. The V call is TRBV28, the J call TRBJ2-1; 10 bases are shared with TRBD2. Germline V lookup: CDR1 MDHEN, CDR2 SYDVKM. With V trimmed by 8 bases and J by 7 bases, 8 bases remained unmatched. The CDR3 is 14 residues long. The CDR3 is CASRPGLAPNEQFF. In DNA, the CDR3 is TGTGCCAGCCGCCCGGGACTAGCGCCTAATGAGCAGTTCTTC. Together with reference TRBV28 and TRBJ2-1, the CDR3 gives the full variable domain: DVKVTQSSRYLVKRTGEKVFLECVQDMDHENMFWYRQDPGLGLRLIYFSYDVKMKEKGDIPEGYSVSREKKERFSLILESASTNQTSMYLCASRPGLAPNEQFFGPGTRLTVL.

The CDR3 region has the DNA TGTGCCAGTAGTATTAGCAGTAGCACCGGGGAGCTGTTTTTT. Translated, it gives CASSISSSTGELFF. The rearrangement joins TRBV19 to TRBJ2-2; no clear D. This CDR3 contains 14 residues. Germline CDR1 is LNHDA and CDR2 is SQIVND (reference sequence). With 3 bases removed from V and 4 bases from J, the gap between germline ends came to 9 bases.

CDR3 coding DNA: TGTGCCACCTATGGTAGACAGGGGGGCGCGGACACTGAAGCTTTCTTT. This translates into CATYGRQGGADTEAFF. The V call is TRBV15, the J call TRBJ1-1, with 9 bases identical to TRBD1. Germline CDR1 LNHNV, CDR2 YYDKDF (reference sequence). The CDR3 loop spans 16 amino acids. The junction had 13 bases not matched to a gene; V was cut back by 8 bases and J by 3 bases.

The V gene is TRBV28, the J gene TRBJ1-6, with no clear D. Trimming left V 4 bases short and J 9 bases short, with 13 bases between. Germline assignment: CDR1 MDHEN and CDR2 SYDVKM. The CDR3 runs 14 residues. CDR3 nucleotide sequence: TGTGCCAGCAGTTCCCCAACCGCAGGTTCACCCCTCCACTTT. This encodes CASSSPTAGSPLHF.

A few counts support this clone. The CDR3 loop is CAINPTGSYEQYF. DNA for the CDR3: TGTGCCATCAACCCGACCGGGAGCTACGAGCAGTACTTC. The rearrangement links TRBV10-3 to TRBJ2-7; D perhaps matches TRBD2 (6 bases). Trimming cost V 7 bases and J 3 bases, with 13 bases left between them. The CDR3 consists of 13 residues. Per the germline V gene, CDR1 is ENHRY and CDR2 is SYGVKD.

The chain carries TRBV19 and TRBJ1-4, with 8 bases lining up with TRBD1. The V gene end was trimmed by 9 bases and the J gene end by 7 bases; junction bases not matched to a gene: 10. CDR3 length: 14 residues. The germline V gene has CDR1 LNHDA and CDR2 SQIVND (reference sequence). In DNA form, the CDR3 reads TGTGCCAGCACTCCGGGACAGGAGGGTGAAAAACTGTTTTTT. Protein: CASTPGQEGEKLFF.